This TCR beta chain was sequenced for a study of T cell changes during pregnancy in multiple sclerosis. This clone was recorded only once. Germline and junction disagree at one end, which may indicate a read error. Germline V gene data show CDR1 as LNHNV and CDR2 as YYDKDF (reference sequence). The CDR3 covers 13 residues. The data were produced by immunoSEQ multiplex PCR, yet TCRdb's version contains in-frame clones alone and is incomplete. The table records approximately 59,000 clones, under 95% of them present only once. This TCR was sampled from a female donor in good health, enrolled as a control in a pregnancy study. This chain joins TRBV15 and TRBJ1-1; D not resolved. This sample comprised peripheral blood, obtained in the third trimester of pregnancy. The CDR3 bases are TGTGCCACCAGAAGAGTAATGAACACTGAAGCTTTCTTT. It specifies CATRRVMNTEAFF.